This T cell receptor beta chain was profiled in a study of blood T cell repertoires in COVID-19. This clone was counted a single time. In assigning cohorts, the study relied on participant-reported clinical history. The recovered donors of Cohort 3 showed two negative PCRs, clearance, or symptom resolution. As originally analysed: Estimation of nucleated cell counts relied on the amplification of reference gene primers. Produced via immunoSEQ multiplex PCR; TCRdb's table is partial and in-frame only. D and trimming come from the DNA, and the V and J calls and clone size come from that table. This sample has around 300,000 clones, with 88% found just once. The receptor was isolated from a woman aged 25 to 39 who had recovered from COVID-19. Sequencing was carried out using PBMCs or T cells enriched from blood (not recorded which).

CDR3 in amino acids: CASSIKQGADTQYF. In nucleotides, the CDR3 is TGTGCCAGTAGTATAAAGCAGGGGGCAGATACGCAGTATTTT. The chain joins TRBV19 to TRBJ2-3, with 7 bases aligning to TRBD1. CDR1 is LNHDA and CDR2 is SQIVND in the germline V gene (reference sequence). CDR3 size: 14 residues. V shed 2 bases and J 4 bases; nucleotides not matched to a gene: 3.